This T cell receptor beta chain emerged from a study of beta chain features in type 1 diabetes. Overall study results and limits: The study found that naive, central memory and Treg TCRB repertoires appeared more similar in patients than in healthy donors. The cDNA sequencing approach could over-represent high-TCR-expressing cells. A potential PCR bias toward shorter templates would be equal in patient and control samples.

This clone was observed a few times. Antigen: not known. One heparinised draw, averaging about 0.11 L, was taken per donor. Expressed TCRB transcripts were sequenced because the entire RNA isolate underwent reverse transcription. Only in-frame clones appear in the TCRdb table, and some are missing; sequencing was by immunoSEQ multiplex PCR. Of about 140,000 clones in the sample, 6.9% were seen once. From germline, CDR1 is MNHNS and CDR2 SASEGT. CDR3 length: 14 residues. The ends were cut back, 6 bases at V and 0 bases at J, with 11 bases in the middle. The clonotype was recovered from a woman in her 30s in good health. Sequencing was performed on central memory CD4+ T cells from blood. This chain connects TRBV6-1 to TRBJ1-2; D unclear. In DNA form, the CDR3 reads TGTGCCAGCAGCAACCGCGCGTCTAACTATGGCTACACCTTC. Encoded protein: CASSNRASNYGYTF.